This T cell receptor (beta chain) emerged from a study of blood T cell repertoires in COVID-19. About the study: In each case, the material was cDNA or gDNA derived from T cells, B-cell-depleted T cells, or PBMCs.

In the source study's methods: How many nucleated cells were present was estimated from reference gene primer amplification. Only in-frame clones appear in the TCRdb table, and some are missing; sequencing was by immunoSEQ multiplex PCR. The V and J calls and clone size were taken over from that table, and D and trimming were inferred from the DNA. The sample has under 400,000 clones, 80% to 90% seen once. The sequence derives from a woman under 40 with COVID-19, enrolled during active disease. The sample was peripheral blood.

The CDR3 loop is CASSLDPGDTQYF. CDR3 DNA: TGTGCCAGCAGTTTGGATCCAGGAGATACGCAGTATTTT. The genes are TRBV2 and TRBJ2-3; D is unresolved. Germline CDR1 reads SNHLY; CDR2 reads FYNNEI. The V end was cut by 5 bases, the J end by 5 bases, with 11 bases between. The CDR3 length is 13 residues.